This T cell receptor (beta chain) was found in a study of control samples from healthy donors and cancer patients. The CDR3 totals 12 residues. The V and J ends lost 5 bases and 8 bases respectively, with 10 bases between them. Libraries were prepared by immunoSEQ multiplex PCR; TCRdb keeps only in-frame clonotypes and omits some of them. The sample contains about 130,000 clones, approximately 92% of which appear only once. This TCR was sampled from a man in his forties in good health. The sample taken for sequencing was blood. The chain uses TRBV12-3 or TRBV12-4 and TRBJ1-3; no reliable D call. For the CDR3, the DNA is TGTGCCAGCAGTCCGGGTTACCACACCATATATTTT. Protein product: CASSPGYHTIYF.